The clone carrying this TCR beta chain was detected many times. Its antigen is not identified. This record belongs to a study of T cells in Graves' hyperthyroidism and ophthalmopathy. Whole-study results and caveats: Clonotypes that were expanded in thyroid above 0.001 mostly appeared in blood too.

RNA transcripts yielded amplified TCR beta CDR3 regions. First-round RT-PCR targeting the TCR CDR3 was performed with the HTBI primer set. TCRdb reprocessed the multiplex PCR reads via MiXCR and lists one record per CDR3 protein. The table lists more than 300,000 distinct CDR3 sequences, more than 11% of them singletons, with approximately 23% in the top ten. Germline loops: CDR1 SEHNR, CDR2 FQNEAQ (reference sequence). Deletions cut 5 bases from V and 4 bases from J, with 11 bases between. This CDR3 is built from 13 residues. The chain is built from TRBV7-9 and TRBJ1-1; D unclear. The clonotype comes from a woman in her 30s with Graves' hyperthyroidism. The sample comprised blood. The CDR3 DNA follows: TGTGCCAGCAGCGGGGTCCTCCTCACTGAAGCTTTCTTT. Its protein product is CASSGVLLTEAFF.